Reported below is one T cell receptor beta chain. Its recognized antigen is unknown. Base qualities were left out, and no much larger clone turns up one base away. The study tested focal radiation therapy combined with CTLA-4 blockade (ipilimumab) in patients with chemo-refractory metastatic non-small-cell lung cancer. This entry is derived from a study of radiotherapy plus CTLA-4 blockade in lung cancer (dated by TCRdb to the late 2010s). Background for the entire study: Among enrolled patients, around 20% had an objective response and 31% reached disease control. The research as a whole found: After treatment with radiotherapy and ipilimumab, TCR clones that originated in tumors expanded in peripheral blood. Early dynamic changes in blood T cell clones, together with increased serum interferon-beta after radiation, were reported as the strongest predictors of response.

Library preparation was by the immunoSEQ multiplex PCR assay. This is the immuneACCESS table as TCRdb keeps it, with only in-frame sequences that have V and J called. A part of the clones is gone; compared with another copy, unresolved V genes explain less than half, and the rest is unexplained. Recorded for this sample are about 110,000 clones; 70% to 85% of them occurred a single time. Of the sample, around 3% falls within the top ten clones. The specimen was peripheral blood, collected from a patient treated with radiotherapy plus ipilimumab. This TCR was sampled from a human donor with non-small cell lung cancer that progressed on radiotherapy plus ipilimumab. Some clones in this sample may be carry-over from other donors' samples.

The CDR3 here reads CASSHVPGQGGQPQHF. The nucleotides are TGTGCCAGTAGTCACGTCCCGGGACAGGGAGGTCAGCCCCAGCATTTT. This sequence uses TRBV19 and TRBJ1-5; TRBD1 fits 9 bases in the junction. Trimming removed 5 bases from V and 6 bases from J; the gene matches leave 11 bases unexplained. The germline V gene (reference sequence) yields LNHDA for CDR1 and SQIVND for CDR2. The CDR3 contains 16 residues, cysteine and phenylalanine counted. The read is trimmed to its CDR3 DNA, 48 bases read in frame from base 1.